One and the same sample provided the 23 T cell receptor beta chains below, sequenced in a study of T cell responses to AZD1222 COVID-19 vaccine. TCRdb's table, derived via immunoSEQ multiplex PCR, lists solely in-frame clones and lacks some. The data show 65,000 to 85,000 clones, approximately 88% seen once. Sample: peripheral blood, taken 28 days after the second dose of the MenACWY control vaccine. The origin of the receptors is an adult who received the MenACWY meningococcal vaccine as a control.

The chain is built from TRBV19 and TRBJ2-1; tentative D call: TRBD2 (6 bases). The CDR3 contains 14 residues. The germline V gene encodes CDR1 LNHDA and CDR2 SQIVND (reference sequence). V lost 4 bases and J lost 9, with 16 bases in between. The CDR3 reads CASSRPLALGEQFF. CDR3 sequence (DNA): TGTGCCAGTAGTAGACCACTAGCCCTGGGTGAGCAGTTCTTC.

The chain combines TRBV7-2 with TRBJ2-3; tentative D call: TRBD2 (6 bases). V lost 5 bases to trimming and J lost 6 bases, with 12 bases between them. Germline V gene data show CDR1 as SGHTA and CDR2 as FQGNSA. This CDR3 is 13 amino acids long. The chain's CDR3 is CASSARDWDTQYF. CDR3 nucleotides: TGTGCCAGCAGCGCCAGGGACTGGGATACGCAGTATTTT. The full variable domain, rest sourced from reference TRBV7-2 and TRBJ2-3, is GAGVSQSPSNKVTEKGKDVELRCDPISGHTALYWYRQSLGQGLEFLIYFQGNSAPDKSGLPSDRFSAERTGGSVSTLTIQRTQQEDSAVYLCASSARDWDTQYFGPGTRLTVL.

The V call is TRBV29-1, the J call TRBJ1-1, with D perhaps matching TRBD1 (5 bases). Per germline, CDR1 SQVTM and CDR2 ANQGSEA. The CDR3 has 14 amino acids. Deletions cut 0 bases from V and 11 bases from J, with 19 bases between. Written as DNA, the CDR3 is TGCAGCGTTGAAGAGGGAGTATTCCAGGGACGGGCTTTCTTT. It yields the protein CSVEEGVFQGRAFF.

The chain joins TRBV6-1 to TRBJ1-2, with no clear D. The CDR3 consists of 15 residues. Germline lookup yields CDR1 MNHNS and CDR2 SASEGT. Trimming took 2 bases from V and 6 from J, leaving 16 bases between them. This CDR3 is CASSEFGSSLNGYTF. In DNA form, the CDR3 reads TGTGCCAGCAGTGAATTTGGCTCCTCCTTAAATGGCTACACCTTC.

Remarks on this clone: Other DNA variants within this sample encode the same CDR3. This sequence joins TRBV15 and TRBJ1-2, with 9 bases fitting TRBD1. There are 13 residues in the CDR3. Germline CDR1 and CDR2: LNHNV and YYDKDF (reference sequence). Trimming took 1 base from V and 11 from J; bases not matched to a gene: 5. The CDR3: CATSRAGQGGYTF. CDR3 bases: TGTGCCACCAGCAGAGCGGGACAGGGTGGTTACACCTTC.

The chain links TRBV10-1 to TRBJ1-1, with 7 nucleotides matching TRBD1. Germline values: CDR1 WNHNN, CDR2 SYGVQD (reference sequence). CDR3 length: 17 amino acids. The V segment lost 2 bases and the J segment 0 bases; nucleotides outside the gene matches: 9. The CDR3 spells CASSEKGQKIMNTEAFF. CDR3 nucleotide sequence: TGCGCCAGCAGTGAGAAGGGACAGAAAATCATGAACACTGAAGCTTTCTTT.

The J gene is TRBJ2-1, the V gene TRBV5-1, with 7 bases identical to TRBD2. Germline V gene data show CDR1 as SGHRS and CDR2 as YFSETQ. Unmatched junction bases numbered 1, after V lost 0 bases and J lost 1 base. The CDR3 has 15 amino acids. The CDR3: CASSLASGSYNEQFF. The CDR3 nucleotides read TGCGCCAGCAGCTTGGCTAGCGGTTCCTACAATGAGCAGTTCTTC.

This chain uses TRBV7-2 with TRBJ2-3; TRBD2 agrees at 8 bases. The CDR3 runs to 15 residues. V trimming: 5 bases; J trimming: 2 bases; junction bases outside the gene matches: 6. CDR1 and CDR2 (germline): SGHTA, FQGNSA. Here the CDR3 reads CASSTLAGLTDTQYF. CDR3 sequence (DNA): TGTGCCAGCAGCACCTTAGCGGGGCTCACAGATACGCAGTATTTT.

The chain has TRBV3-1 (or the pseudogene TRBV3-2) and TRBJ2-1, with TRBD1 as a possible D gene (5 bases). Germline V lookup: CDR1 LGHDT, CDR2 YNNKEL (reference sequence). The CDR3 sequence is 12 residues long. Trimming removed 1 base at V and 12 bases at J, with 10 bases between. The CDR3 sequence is CASSQAGKGQFF. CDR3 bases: TGTGCCAGCAGCCAAGCAGGGAAAGGGCAGTTCTTC.

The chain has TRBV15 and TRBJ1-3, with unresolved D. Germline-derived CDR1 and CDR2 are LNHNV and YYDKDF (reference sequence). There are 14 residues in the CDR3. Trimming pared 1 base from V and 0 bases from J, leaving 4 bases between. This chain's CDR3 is CATSRAGSGNTIYF. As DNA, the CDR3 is TGTGCCACCAGCAGAGCAGGCTCTGGAAACACCATATATTTT.

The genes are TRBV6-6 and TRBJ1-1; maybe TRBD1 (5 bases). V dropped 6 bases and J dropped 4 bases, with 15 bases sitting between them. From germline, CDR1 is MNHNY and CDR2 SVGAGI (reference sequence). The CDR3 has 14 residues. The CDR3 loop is CASSFQGWSTEAFF. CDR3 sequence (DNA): TGTGCCAGCAGCTTCCAGGGATGGAGCACTGAAGCTTTCTTT.

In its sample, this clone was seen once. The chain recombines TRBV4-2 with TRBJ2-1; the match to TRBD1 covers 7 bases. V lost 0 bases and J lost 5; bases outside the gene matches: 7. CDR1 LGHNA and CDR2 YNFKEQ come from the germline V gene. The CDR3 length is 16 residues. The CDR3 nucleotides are TGTGCCAGCAGCCAAGATCTCGGGACAGCAGACAATGAGCAGTTCTTC. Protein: CASSQDLGTADNEQFF.

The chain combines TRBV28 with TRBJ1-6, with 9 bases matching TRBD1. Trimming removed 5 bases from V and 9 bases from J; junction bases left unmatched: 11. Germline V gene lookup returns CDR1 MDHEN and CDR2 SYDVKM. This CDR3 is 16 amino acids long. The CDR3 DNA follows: TGTGCCAGCAGTCGCTGGACAGGGGTAAAAGGTTCACCCCTCCACTTT. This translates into CASSRWTGVKGSPLHF.

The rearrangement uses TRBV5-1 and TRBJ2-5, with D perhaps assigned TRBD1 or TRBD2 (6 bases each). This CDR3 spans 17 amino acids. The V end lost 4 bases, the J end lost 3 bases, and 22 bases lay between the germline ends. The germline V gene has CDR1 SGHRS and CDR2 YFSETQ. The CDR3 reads CASSLKPGGTREETQYF. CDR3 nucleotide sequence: TGCGCCAGCAGCCTTAAACCCGGAGGGACAAGAGAAGAGACCCAGTACTTC. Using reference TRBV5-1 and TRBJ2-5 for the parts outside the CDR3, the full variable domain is KAGVTQTPRYLIKTRGQQVTLSCSPISGHRSVSWYQQTPGQGLQFLFEYFSETQRNKGNFPGRFSGRQFSNSRSEMNVSTLELGDSALYLCASSLKPGGTREETQYFGPGTRLLVL.

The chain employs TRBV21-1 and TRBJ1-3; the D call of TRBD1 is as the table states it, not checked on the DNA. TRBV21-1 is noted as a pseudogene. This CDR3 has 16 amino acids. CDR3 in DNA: TGTGCCAGCAGCTCACAAACCACAGGGGACGGAAACACCATATATTTT. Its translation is CASSSQTTGDGNTIYF.

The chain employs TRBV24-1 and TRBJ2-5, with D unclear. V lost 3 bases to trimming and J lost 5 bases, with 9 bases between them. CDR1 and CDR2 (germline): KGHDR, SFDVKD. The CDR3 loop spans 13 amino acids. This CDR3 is CATSDPVFETQYF. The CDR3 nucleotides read TGTGCCACCAGTGATCCCGTCTTCGAGACCCAGTACTTC.

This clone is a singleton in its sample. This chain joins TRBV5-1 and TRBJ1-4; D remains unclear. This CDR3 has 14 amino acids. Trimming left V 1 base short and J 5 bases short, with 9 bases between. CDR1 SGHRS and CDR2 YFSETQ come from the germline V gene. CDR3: CASSLPGENEKLFF. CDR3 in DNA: TGCGCCAGCAGCTTGCCCGGGGAGAATGAAAAACTGTTTTTT.

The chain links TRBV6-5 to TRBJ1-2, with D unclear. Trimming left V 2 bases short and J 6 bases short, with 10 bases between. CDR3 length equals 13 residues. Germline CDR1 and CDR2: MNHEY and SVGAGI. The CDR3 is CASSYRREHGYTF. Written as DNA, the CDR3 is TGTGCCAGCAGTTACCGCAGAGAGCATGGCTACACCTTC.

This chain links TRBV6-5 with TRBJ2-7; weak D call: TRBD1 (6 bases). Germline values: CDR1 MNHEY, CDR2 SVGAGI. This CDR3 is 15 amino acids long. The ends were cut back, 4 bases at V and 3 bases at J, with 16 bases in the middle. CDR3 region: CASSWTVGEGYEQYF. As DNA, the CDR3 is TGTGCCAGCAGTTGGACAGTTGGTGAGGGCTACGAGCAGTACTTC.

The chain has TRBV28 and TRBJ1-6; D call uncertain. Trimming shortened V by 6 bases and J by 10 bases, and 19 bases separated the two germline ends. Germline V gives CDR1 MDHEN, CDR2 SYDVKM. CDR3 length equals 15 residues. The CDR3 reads CASRSPDYGRSPLHF. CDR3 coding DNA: TGTGCCAGCAGGAGTCCCGACTACGGGCGCTCACCCCTCCACTTT.

The CDR3 here is CASIRGADSLNTEAFF. The CDR3 region has the DNA TGTGCCAGTATCCGTGGGGCGGACAGCCTAAACACTGAAGCTTTCTTT. The chain has TRBV19 and TRBJ1-1; perhaps TRBD1 as D (6 bases). The length of the CDR3 is 16 residues. V lost 7 bases to trimming and J lost 2 bases, with 20 bases between them. Germline CDR1 is LNHDA and CDR2 is SQIVND (reference sequence).

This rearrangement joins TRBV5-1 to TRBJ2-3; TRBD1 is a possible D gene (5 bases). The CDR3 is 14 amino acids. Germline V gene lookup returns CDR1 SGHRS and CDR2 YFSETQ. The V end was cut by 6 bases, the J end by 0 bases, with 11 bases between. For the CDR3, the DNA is TGCGCCAGCACCAGGGCGGCTAGCACAGATACGCAGTATTTT. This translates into CASTRAASTDTQYF.

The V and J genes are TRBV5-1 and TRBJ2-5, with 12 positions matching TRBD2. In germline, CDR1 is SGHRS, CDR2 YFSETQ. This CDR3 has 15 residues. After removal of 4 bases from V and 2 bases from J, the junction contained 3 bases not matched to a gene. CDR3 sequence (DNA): TGCGCCAGCAGCATGACTAGCGGGGGTCAAGAGACCCAGTACTTC. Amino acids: CASSMTSGGQETQYF.